Listed below are T cell receptor beta chains from one sample, sequenced in a study of beta chain features in type 1 diabetes. The assay was immunoSEQ multiplex PCR, and TCRdb's table has in-frame clones only and misses some. The sample has some 240,000 clones; roughly 16% are singletons. The sample was naive CD4+ T cells from blood. The receptor set was obtained from a man aged 25 to 45 with type 1 diabetes. CDR3s include the opening cysteine and the closing phenylalanine or tryptophan. D genes are given only for firm matches. Clone size is not always given. Where it is, it says once, few, many or a class for expanded clones.

V	D	J	size	CDR3	DNA
TRBV4-2	.	TRBJ2-3	few	CASSQESRVDLPDTQYF	TGTGCCAGCAGCCAAGAGAGCAGGGTGGATCTCCCAGATACGCAGTATTTT
TRBV28	.	TRBJ1-1	few	CASSLTVRTEAFF	TGTGCCAGCAGTTTGACAGTGAGGACTGAAGCTTTCTTT
TRBV5-1	TRBD1	TRBJ2-7	.	CASSLAATGQQYF	TGCGCCAGCAGCTTGGCCGCGACAGGGCAGCAGTACTTC
TRBV7-2	TRBD1	TRBJ2-1	few	CASSSTGGRYNEQFF	TGTGCCAGCAGCTCCACAGGGGGCCGCTACAATGAGCAGTTCTTC
TRBV4-3	TRBD2	TRBJ2-1	.	CASSFYYARSGRDNEQFF	TGCGCCAGCAGCTTCTATTACGCGAGGAGCGGGAGGGACAATGAGCAGTTCTTC
TRBV20-1	.	TRBJ1-2	few	CGRVYSGGYTF	TGCGGCCGGGTTTACTCGGGGGGCTACACCTTC
TRBV30	.	TRBJ2-2	.	CAWSETLSRTGELFF	TGTGCCTGGAGCGAAACCCTCTCACGGACCGGGGAGCTGTTTTTT
TRBV7-9	TRBD2	TRBJ2-1	.	CASSLTSELGEQFF	TGTGCCAGCAGTCTGACTAGCGAGCTGGGTGAGCAGTTCTTC
TRBV30	.	TRBJ1-1	few	CAWSGTQGLQAEAFF	TGTGCCTGGAGTGGAACACAGGGTTTACAAGCTGAAGCTTTCTTT
TRBV29-1	.	TRBJ2-3	.	CSVGHRSTDTQYF	TGCAGCGTGGGACACCGAAGCACAGATACGCAGTATTTT
TRBV6-5	.	TRBJ2-3	few	CASSSGGVSTDTQYF	TGTGCCAGCAGCAGCGGCGGGGTTAGCACAGATACGCAGTATTTT
TRBV10-3	.	TRBJ2-7	.	CAIRGTGNSYEQYF	TGTGCCATCAGGGGGACGGGGAATTCCTACGAGCAGTACTTC
TRBV7-7	.	TRBJ2-1	.	CASSLSEGNEQFF	TGTGCCAGCAGCTTAAGTGAGGGGAATGAGCAGTTCTTC
TRBV29-1	TRBD2	TRBJ2-1	few	CSVAPRLADYNEQFF	TGCAGCGTTGCCCCGCGCCTAGCGGACTACAATGAGCAGTTCTTC
TRBV30	.	TRBJ1-2	few	CAWSGGGGYTF	TGTGCCTGGAGTGGTGGAGGCGGCTACACCTTC
TRBV11-2	TRBD2	TRBJ2-4	.	CASSPQREGTKNIQYF	TGTGCCAGCAGCCCCCAGCGGGAGGGGACCAAAAACATTCAGTACTTC
TRBV9	.	TRBJ2-5	few	CASSSRAGGRTETQYF	TGTGCCAGCAGCTCTCGCGCGGGTGGGCGTACTGAGACCCAGTACTTC
TRBV18	TRBD2	TRBJ2-1	.	CASSPRGGSEQFF	TGTGCCAGCTCACCCCGGGGGGGCAGTGAGCAGTTCTTC
TRBV29-1	.	TRBJ2-1	.	CSPATGGDEQFF	TGCAGCCCCGCTACAGGGGGGGATGAGCAGTTCTTC
TRBV14	.	TRBJ2-1	.	CASSQSQNNEQFF	TGTGCCAGCAGCCAAAGTCAGAACAATGAGCAGTTCTTC
TRBV13	.	TRBJ1-2	.	CASSYASGGGYTF	TGTGCCAGCAGCTACGCGTCGGGAGGAGGCTACACCTTC
TRBV6-5	.	TRBJ1-4	.	CASSYSTQLNEKLFF	TGTGCCAGCAGTTACTCGACCCAGCTTAATGAAAAACTGTTTTTT
TRBV16	.	TRBJ2-5	.	CASSLLAETQYF	TGTGCCAGCAGTCTACTGGCGGAGACCCAGTACTTC
TRBV28	.	TRBJ2-7	.	CASRTQTYEQYF	TGTGCCAGCAGGACTCAGACCTACGAGCAGTACTTC
TRBV5-1	TRBD2	TRBJ2-1	few	CATKPSGSEYNEQFF	TGCGCCACCAAACCCAGCGGGAGTGAGTACAATGAGCAGTTCTTC
TRBV29-1	.	TRBJ1-5	.	CSVGGSNQPQHF	TGCAGCGTTGGAGGGTCCAATCAGCCCCAGCATTTT
TRBV29-1	.	TRBJ2-6	few	CSGGMGGGANVLTF	TGCAGCGGTGGAATGGGCGGAGGGGCCAACGTCCTGACTTTC
TRBV29-1	.	TRBJ2-5	.	CSVVGRYQETQYF	TGCAGCGTTGTTGGCAGGTACCAAGAGACCCAGTACTTC
TRBV28	TRBD2	TRBJ2-7	.	CASSLLVRGSSYEQYF	TGTGCCAGCAGTTTATTGGTGCGGGGGAGCTCCTACGAGCAGTACTTC
TRBV16	.	TRBJ2-1	.	CASSQAGVGQFF	TGTGCCAGCTCCCAGGCCGGTGTGGGGCAGTTCTTC
TRBV23-1	.	TRBJ2-3	.	CASSQGLDRNPSTDTQYF	TGCGCCAGCAGTCAAGGACTCGACAGGAACCCTAGCACAGATACGCAGTATTTT
TRBV7-2	.	TRBJ2-1	.	CASSPDTFSYNEQFF	TGTGCCAGCAGCCCTGACACTTTCTCCTACAATGAGCAGTTCTTC
TRBV14	.	TRBJ2-7	.	CASSQVGGTEQYF	TGTGCCAGCAGCCAAGTCGGCGGGACCGAGCAGTACTTC
TRBV5-1	.	TRBJ2-3	few	CASSLQQGTDTQYF	TGCGCCAGCAGCCTACAACAGGGTACAGATACGCAGTATTTT
TRBV11-2	.	TRBJ2-5	.	CASSLGPLPLETQYF	TGTGCCAGCAGCTTAGGGCCCCTCCCCCTAGAGACCCAGTACTTC
TRBV7-2	.	TRBJ2-7	few	CASSLGAYEQYF	TGTGCCAGCAGCTTAGGGGCCTACGAGCAGTACTTC
TRBV2	TRBD1	TRBJ2-3	few	CASSPGTGRTDTQYF	TGTGCCAGCAGTCCCGGGACAGGACGCACAGATACGCAGTATTTT
TRBV30	TRBD1	TRBJ2-3	few	CAWSKKGQGWTDTQYF	TGTGCCTGGAGCAAAAAAGGACAGGGGTGGACAGATACGCAGTATTTT
TRBV15	TRBD2	TRBJ2-1	.	CATSPGGGSSDNEQFF	TGTGCCACCAGCCCTGGGGGAGGGAGCTCAGATAATGAGCAGTTCTTC
TRBV7-9	.	TRBJ1-1	few	CASSWGGGTEAFF	TGTGCCAGCAGCTGGGGCGGAGGCACTGAAGCTTTCTTT
TRBV30	.	TRBJ2-2	.	CAWSGQSGTITGELFF	TGTGCCTGGAGCGGCCAAAGCGGGACAATCACCGGGGAGCTGTTTTTT
TRBV28	.	TRBJ2-5	few	CASSSNDRTYQETQYF	TGTGCCAGCAGTTCGAATGACAGGACGTACCAAGAGACCCAGTACTTC
TRBV9	.	TRBJ2-4	.	CASSVGILAKNIQYF	TGTGCCAGCAGCGTAGGCATCCTAGCCAAAAACATTCAGTACTTC
TRBV29-1	TRBD1	TRBJ2-3	.	CSVLNTGTGPTDTQYF	TGCAGCGTTCTTAACACCGGGACAGGGCCCACAGATACGCAGTATTTT
TRBV27	.	TRBJ2-4	.	CASSLFGGSAKNIQYF	TGTGCCAGCAGTTTATTTGGGGGATCAGCCAAAAACATTCAGTACTTC
TRBV4-3	TRBD2	TRBJ2-1	few	CASSESWGLAGSNEQFF	TGCGCCAGCAGCGAAAGTTGGGGGCTAGCGGGATCGAATGAGCAGTTCTTC
TRBV9	.	TRBJ2-1	few	CASSVGPLGHEQFF	TGTGCCAGCAGCGTAGGCCCATTGGGTCATGAGCAGTTCTTC